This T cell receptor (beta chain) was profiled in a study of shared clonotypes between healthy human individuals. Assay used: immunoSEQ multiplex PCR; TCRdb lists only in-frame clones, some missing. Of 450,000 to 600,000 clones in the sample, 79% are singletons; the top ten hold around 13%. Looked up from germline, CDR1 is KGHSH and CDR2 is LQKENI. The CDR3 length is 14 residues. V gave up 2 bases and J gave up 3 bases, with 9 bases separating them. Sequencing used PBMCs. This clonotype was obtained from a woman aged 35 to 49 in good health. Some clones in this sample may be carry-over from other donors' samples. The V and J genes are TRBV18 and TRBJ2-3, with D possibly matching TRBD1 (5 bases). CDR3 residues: CASSPTGKTDTQYF. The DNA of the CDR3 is TGTGCCAGCTCACCAACAGGAAAAACAGATACGCAGTATTTT.